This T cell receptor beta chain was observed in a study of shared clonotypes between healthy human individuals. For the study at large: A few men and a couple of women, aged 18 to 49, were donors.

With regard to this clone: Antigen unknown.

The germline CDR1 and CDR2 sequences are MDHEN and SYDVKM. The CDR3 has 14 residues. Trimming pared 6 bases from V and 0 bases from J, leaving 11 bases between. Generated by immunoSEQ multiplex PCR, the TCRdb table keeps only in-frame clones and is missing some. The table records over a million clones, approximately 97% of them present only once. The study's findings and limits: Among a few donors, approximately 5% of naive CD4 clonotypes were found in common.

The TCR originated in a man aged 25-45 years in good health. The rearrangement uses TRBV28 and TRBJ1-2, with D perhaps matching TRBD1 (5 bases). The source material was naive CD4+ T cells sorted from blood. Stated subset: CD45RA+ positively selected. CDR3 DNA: TGTGCCAGCAGGTGGGGCAGAGCTAACTATGGCTACACCTTC. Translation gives CASRWGRANYGYTF.